The 27 T cell receptor beta chains below come from one sample, sequenced in a study of T-cell reconstitution after alpha-beta-depleted transplantation in children. The authors prepared the TCRbeta library with unique molecular identifiers. TCRdb re-called the PCR reads through MiXCR, storing one row per CDR3 protein. Among about 200,000 distinct CDR3 sequences, approximately 7% were seen once, and the ten largest hold just over 5.5%. The input for sequencing was PBMCs, taken before TCRalphabeta/CD19-depleted stem cell transplant. These receptors came from a boy aged 2 to 9 with acute lymphoblastic leukemia, due to receive a stem cell transplant.

This clonotype turned up a few times. V and J are TRBV7-9 and TRBJ2-5; 7 nucleotides match TRBD2. The CDR3 loop spans 14 amino acids. The germline gives CDR1 SEHNR, CDR2 FQNEAQ (reference sequence). The V segment lost 6 bases and the J segment 9 bases; nucleotides outside the gene matches: 13. The CDR3 DNA is TGTGCCAGCAGGTCACGAGCGGGGAGCATGGCCCAGTACTTC. This encodes CASRSRAGSMAQYF.

This clonotype was counted many times. This chain uses TRBV29-1 with TRBJ2-5; TRBD1 agrees at 7 bases. There are 12 residues in the CDR3. Looked up from germline, CDR1 is SQVTM and CDR2 is ANQGSEA. With 4 bases clipped from V and 2 bases from J, the junction kept 1 base outside the gene matches. The CDR3 DNA sequence: TGCAGCGTTGGGGACAGACAAGAGACCCAGTACTTC. Protein product: CSVGDRQETQYF. Together with reference TRBV29-1 and TRBJ2-5, the CDR3 gives the full variable domain: SAVISQKPSRDICQRGTSLTIQCQVDSQVTMMFWYRQQPGQSLTLIATANQGSEATYESGFVIDKFPISRPNLTFSTLTVSNMSPEDSSIYLCSVGDRQETQYFGPGTRLLVL.

The sample holds many counts of this clonotype. The chain links TRBV7-9 to TRBJ2-2, with D possibly matching TRBD2 (6 bases). Trimming took 1 base from V and 2 from J, leaving 8 bases between them. CDR1 is SEHNR and CDR2 is FQNEAQ in the germline V gene (reference sequence). The CDR3 has 15 amino acids. The CDR3 loop is CASSLGSGNTGELFF. The CDR3 nucleotides are TGTGCCAGCAGCTTAGGTAGCGGAAACACCGGGGAGCTGTTTTTT.

This clonotype came up a few times. The chain combines TRBV30 with TRBJ2-7; 13 bases map to TRBD2. Germline V gene sequence: CDR1 GTSNPN, CDR2 SVGIG (reference sequence). This CDR3 has 14 residues. With V trimmed by 4 bases and J by 5 bases, 5 bases remained unmatched. CDR3 amino acids: CAWNPGTSGNEQYF. The CDR3 DNA reads TGTGCCTGGAACCCCGGGACTAGCGGGAACGAGCAGTACTTC.

The sample holds a few counts of this clonotype. V and J are TRBV15 and TRBJ1-2; tentative D call: TRBD1 (5 bases). Trimming removed 0 bases from V and 7 bases from J, with 12 bases in between. Germline CDR1 LNHNV, CDR2 YYDKDF (reference sequence). CDR3 length: 14 residues. The CDR3 sequence is CATSRDQRGSGYTF. For the CDR3, the DNA is TGTGCCACCAGCAGAGACCAGAGGGGATCTGGCTACACCTTC.

This clonotype was counted only a few times. The chain recombines TRBV9 with TRBJ2-3, with a tentative D call TRBD2 (5 bases). V shed 0 bases and J shed 1 base, with 9 bases lying between them. The V gene's germline CDR1 is SGDLS and CDR2 YYNGEE. The CDR3 spans 15 residues. Written as DNA, the CDR3 is TGTGCCAGCAGCGTAGACGGAGGTGGCACAGATACGCAGTATTTT. Translated: CASSVDGGGTDTQYF. Together with reference TRBV9 and TRBJ2-3, the CDR3 gives the full variable domain: DSGVTQTPKHLITATGQRVTLRCSPRSGDLSVYWYQQSLDQGLQFLIQYYNGEERAKGNILERFSAQQFPDLHSELNLSSLELGDSALYFCASSVDGGGTDTQYFGPGTRLTVL.

A few counts support this clonotype. The rearrangement joins TRBV5-1 to TRBJ1-2; TRBD1 matches 7 bases. The germline V gene has CDR1 SGHRS and CDR2 YFSETQ. The junction had 9 bases not matched to a gene; V was cut back by 4 bases and J by 3 bases. This CDR3 is built from 15 residues. Here the CDR3 reads CASSLRGGSDYGYTF. CDR3 sequence (DNA): TGCGCCAGCAGCCTGAGAGGGGGCTCCGACTATGGCTACACCTTC.

Concerning this clonotype: A much larger clonotype is one base distant, so this may be a read error. This chain connects TRBV28 to TRBJ2-7; D is unclear. Germline CDR1 reads MDHEN; CDR2 reads SYDVKM. The CDR3 runs 13 residues. CDR3 DNA sequence: TGTGCCAGCATTTTATTTGGGATATACGAGCAGTACTTC. As protein: CASILFGIYEQYF.

This clonotype was found many times. The chain carries TRBV5-1 and TRBJ2-6; no firm D call. CDR3 length equals 18 residues. Trimming pared 0 bases from V and 3 bases from J, leaving 16 bases between. Germline assignment: CDR1 SGHRS and CDR2 YFSETQ. The chain's CDR3 is CASSLVRMRNFGANVLTF. CDR3 DNA: TGCGCCAGCAGCTTGGTTCGGATGAGAAACTTTGGGGCCAACGTCCTGACTTTC. Variable domain in full (rest from reference TRBV5-1 and TRBJ2-6): KAGVTQTPRYLIKTRGQQVTLSCSPISGHRSVSWYQQTPGQGLQFLFEYFSETQRNKGNFPGRFSGRQFSNSRSEMNVSTLELGDSALYLCASSLVRMRNFGANVLTFGAGSRLTVL.

This clonotype was seen a few times. This chain joins TRBV21-1 and TRBJ2-3; the table calls TRBD2, which could not be checked here. TRBV21-1 is termed a pseudogene. The CDR3 loop spans 17 amino acids. CDR3 amino acids: CASSSGRLAGVLDTQYF. In DNA form, the CDR3 reads TGTGCCAGCAGCTCCGGCCGACTAGCGGGGGTTTTAGATACGCAGTATTTT.

There are a few counts of this clonotype. This chain connects TRBV11-3 to TRBJ2-1; the D gene is possibly TRBD1 (5 bases). The V gene lost 2 bases and the J gene lost 0 bases, with 14 bases spanning the gap. Germline V gene data show CDR1 as SGHNT and CDR2 as YENEEA. The CDR3 totals 17 residues. The CDR3, as DNA: TGTGCCAGCAGCTTACTTAGGGGCAGAACCTCCTACAATGAGCAGTTCTTC. Translating it yields CASSLLRGRTSYNEQFF.

This clonotype has a count of ten or more. The J gene is TRBJ2-1, the V gene TRBV25-1; TRBD2 might be the D (5 bases). This CDR3 region has 13 residues. V lost 1 base to trimming and J lost 11 bases, with 12 bases between them. Germline V lookup: CDR1 MGHDK, CDR2 SYGVNS. The CDR3 spells CASSEFPSGKQFF. The CDR3 bases are TGTGCCAGCAGTGAATTCCCCAGCGGAAAGCAGTTCTTC.

Many counts were recorded for this clonotype. This chain joins TRBV12-3 or TRBV12-4 and TRBJ2-3; 8 bases are shared with TRBD2. V lost 4 bases, J lost 5 bases, and 11 bases stayed unmatched. The CDR3 consists of 16 residues. The CDR3 DNA sequence: TGTGCCAGCAGTTCCGGCCGGGGGGGAGGTAGAGATACGCAGTATTTT. Translated, it gives CASSSGRGGGRDTQYF.

This clonotype occurred many times. The V gene is TRBV28, the J gene TRBJ2-4; D gene ambiguous. The CDR3 contains 13 residues. Between the trimmed V and J ends, which lost 1 base and 3 bases, there was a span of 4 bases. Germline assignment: CDR1 MDHEN and CDR2 SYDVKM. The CDR3 DNA follows: TGTGCCAGCAGTTTATCGGTCAAAAACATTCAGTACTTC. Encoded protein: CASSLSVKNIQYF. Filled out from reference TRBV28 and TRBJ2-4, the complete variable domain reads DVKVTQSSRYLVKRTGEKVFLECVQDMDHENMFWYRQDPGLGLRLIYFSYDVKMKEKGDIPEGYSVSREKKERFSLILESASTNQTSMYLCASSLSVKNIQYFGAGTRLSVL.

The count of this clonotype is one. This clone may be a read error of a much larger clone one base away. The CDR3 region has the DNA TGTGCCTGCGGTATATACAGGGGATCTTATCAGCCCCAGCATTTT. Its protein product is CACGIYRGSYQPQHF. The gene calls are TRBV28 and TRBJ1-5, with 7 bases aligning to TRBD1. The germline V gene encodes CDR1 MDHEN and CDR2 SYDVKM. Trimming cost V 11 bases and J 5 bases; bases outside gene matches: 15. The CDR3 sequence is 15 residues long. Supplemented by reference TRBV28 and TRBJ1-5, the full variable domain reads DVKVTQSSRYLVKRTGEKVFLECVQDMDHENMFWYRQDPGLGLRLIYFSYDVKMKEKGDIPEGYSVSREKKERFSLILESASTNQTSMYLCACGIYRGSYQPQHFGDGTRLSIL.

This clonotype was seen at least ten times. The CDR3 protein is CASSQDSEAFF. The CDR3 nucleotides read TGTGCCAGCAGCCAAGACTCTGAAGCTTTCTTT. V gene TRBV3-1 combines with J gene TRBJ1-1; D gene uncertain. This CDR3 is built from 11 residues. Trimming took 0 bases from V and 6 from J, leaving 2 bases between them. CDR1 and CDR2 from the germline V gene are LGHDT and YNNKEL (reference sequence). The full variable domain, completed using reference TRBV3-1 and TRBJ1-1, is DTAVSQTPKYLVTQMGNDKSIKCEQNLGHDTMYWYKQDSKKFLKIMFSYNNKELIINETVPNRFSPKSPDKAHLNLHINSLELGDSAVYFCASSQDSEAFFGQGTRLTVV.

This clonotype was detected ten times or more. This chain links TRBV6-5 with TRBJ2-7; 8 bases are shared with TRBD2. CDR1 is MNHEY and CDR2 is SVGAGI in the germline V gene. V lost 7 bases, J lost 6 bases, and 11 bases stayed unmatched. The CDR3 consists of 14 residues. The CDR3 DNA reads as TGTGCCAGCAAAATAGCGGGGAACTACGGCGAGCAGTACTTC. It encodes CASKIAGNYGEQYF.

This sequence joins TRBV7-2 and TRBJ2-7; 8 nucleotides align to TRBD2. The length of the CDR3 is 15 residues. V lost 2 bases, J lost 6 bases, and 9 bases stayed unmatched. Germline V gives CDR1 SGHTA, CDR2 FQGNSA. Here the CDR3 reads CASSLRLAGVGEQYF. CDR3 DNA sequence: TGTGCCAGCAGCTTACGCCTAGCGGGTGTAGGCGAGCAGTACTTC.

This clonotype showed up many times. The J gene is TRBJ2-7, the V gene TRBV5-5; D possibly corresponds to TRBD2 (7 bases). In germline, CDR1 is SGHKS, CDR2 YYEKEE (reference sequence). The CDR3 is made up of 15 amino acids. V shed 0 bases and J shed 7 bases, with 17 bases lying between them. The CDR3 DNA reads as TGTGCCAGCAGCTTGGAAGGCGGGGGCATGGAGGAGCAGTACTTC. It translates to CASSLEGGGMEEQYF. The whole variable domain, filled in from reference TRBV5-5 and TRBJ2-7, reads DAGVTQSPTHLIKTRGQQVTLRCSPISGHKSVSWYQQVLGQGPQFIFQYYEKEERGRGNFPDRFSARQFPNYSSELNVNALLLGDSALYLCASSLEGGGMEEQYFGPGTRLTVT.

This clonotype has just a few counts. This chain links TRBV3-1 with TRBJ2-5; no firm D call. In germline, CDR1 is LGHDT, CDR2 YNNKEL (reference sequence). V gave up 8 bases and J gave up 5 bases, with 18 bases separating them. This CDR3 has 14 residues. CDR3 sequence: CASQGQDRGETQYF. CDR3 nucleotide sequence: TGTGCCAGCCAAGGGCAGGATCGTGGGGAGACCCAGTACTTC.

This clonotype has at least ten counts. The chain recombines TRBV6-5 with TRBJ1-1; tentatively, D is TRBD1 (5 bases). This CDR3 has 13 amino acids. Germline CDR1 MNHEY, CDR2 SVGAGI. Trimming cost V 6 bases and J 3 bases, with 11 bases left between them. CDR3 sequence: CASSAQVDTEAFF. CDR3 nucleotide sequence: TGTGCCAGCAGCGCACAGGTTGACACTGAAGCTTTCTTT.

At least ten counts were recorded for this clonotype. The chain recombines TRBV28 with TRBJ2-1; no reliable D call. Germline V lookup: CDR1 MDHEN, CDR2 SYDVKM. The CDR3 loop spans 14 amino acids. V was clipped by 5 bases and J by 10 bases, with 18 bases between them. The CDR3 coding sequence is TGTGCCAGCAGTCTCCCTCCCCCAAAGATGGAGCAGTTCTTC. This sequence encodes CASSLPPPKMEQFF.

This clonotype has more than one count but fewer than ten. This chain links TRBV28 with TRBJ2-3; 12 nucleotides align to TRBD2. Germline values: CDR1 MDHEN, CDR2 SYDVKM. The junction had 6 bases not matched to a gene; V was cut back by 4 bases and J by 1 base. The CDR3 has 17 residues. The DNA for the CDR3 is TGTGCCAGCAGTTCGTCGACTAGCGGGGGACGCACAGATACGCAGTATTTT. Protein sequence: CASSSSTSGGRTDTQYF.

This clonotype was recorded many times. The gene calls are TRBV7-2 and TRBJ2-3; D unclear. From germline, CDR1 is SGHTA and CDR2 FQGNSA. The CDR3 has 12 amino acids. V lost 5 bases to trimming and J lost 4 bases, with 7 bases between them. The CDR3 spells CASSNPPDTQYF. CDR3 coding DNA: TGTGCCAGCAGCAACCCACCAGATACGCAGTATTTT.

The CDR3 nucleotides are TGTGCCAGCTCGGGCGGGAGTAATGAAAAACTGTTTTTT. Translation gives CASSGGSNEKLFF. This rearrangement joins TRBV6-1 to TRBJ1-4; D not certain. Germline CDR1 MNHNS, CDR2 SASEGT. Deletions cut 8 bases from V and 4 bases from J, with 11 bases between. The length of the CDR3 is 13 residues.

This rearrangement joins TRBV4-3 to TRBJ2-5; the D gene is possibly TRBD2 (6 bases). This CDR3 has 15 residues. Trimming shortened V by 0 bases and J by 5 bases, and 13 bases separated the two germline ends. Germline V gives CDR1 LGHNA, CDR2 YSLEER. The CDR3 here is CASSQEREWGETQYF. DNA for the CDR3: TGCGCCAGCAGCCAAGAACGGGAGTGGGGGGAGACCCAGTACTTC.

This clonotype has a count of ten or more. The CDR3 nucleotides read TGTGCCAGCAGTACCGGGACAGGGGTATACGAGCAGTACTTC. The encoded protein is CASSTGTGVYEQYF. V is TRBV28 and J is TRBJ2-7, with 10 bases matching TRBD1. Germline trimming cut 5 bases from V and 4 bases from J; bases unmatched to any gene: 5. Germline V gene lookup returns CDR1 MDHEN and CDR2 SYDVKM. CDR3 length equals 14 residues.